These 15 T cell receptor beta chains came from one sample sequenced in a study of blood T cell repertoires in COVID-19. TCRdb's table, derived via immunoSEQ multiplex PCR, lists solely in-frame clones and lacks some. The data contain some 260,000 clones, approximately 82% of them singletons. The sequenced material came from peripheral blood. The receptors were gathered from a woman of 80 years or more with active or convalescent COVID-19.

The V and J genes are TRBV28 and TRBJ1-6, with 8 bases that match TRBD1. The CDR3 sequence is 16 residues long. Germline CDR1 MDHEN, CDR2 SYDVKM. With 2 bases clipped from V and 9 bases from J, the junction kept 9 bases outside the gene matches. DNA of the CDR3: TGTGCCAGCAGTTTACATCCAGGGGGCATAGGTTCACCCCTCCACTTT. The encoded protein is CASSLHPGGIGSPLHF.

The V gene is TRBV27, the J gene TRBJ1-5; 9 bases fit TRBD1. The CDR3 covers 15 residues. Trimming took 2 bases from V and 1 from J; bases not matched to a gene: 0. Germline-derived CDR1 and CDR2 are MNHEY and SMNVEV (reference sequence). The CDR3: CASSLGQGSNQPQHF. The CDR3 DNA reads TGTGCCAGCAGTTTAGGACAGGGGAGCAATCAGCCCCAGCATTTT.

The V gene is TRBV5-1, the J gene TRBJ2-3; D call uncertain. The CDR3 contains 15 residues. Trimming took 0 bases from V and 0 from J, leaving 8 bases between them. The V gene's germline CDR1 is SGHRS and CDR2 YFSETQ. The chain's CDR3 is CASSLDTLSTDTQYF. CDR3 sequence (DNA): TGCGCCAGCAGCTTGGACACACTAAGCACAGATACGCAGTATTTT. The full variable domain, rest sourced from reference TRBV5-1 and TRBJ2-3, is KAGVTQTPRYLIKTRGQQVTLSCSPISGHRSVSWYQQTPGQGLQFLFEYFSETQRNKGNFPGRFSGRQFSNSRSEMNVSTLELGDSALYLCASSLDTLSTDTQYFGPGTRLTVL.

The chain couples TRBV5-1 to TRBJ1-3; TRBD1 might be the D (6 bases). The CDR3 runs 16 residues. Germline-derived CDR1 and CDR2 are SGHRS and YFSETQ. Trimming pared 4 bases from V and 0 bases from J, leaving 14 bases between. The CDR3: CASSPGTPNSGNTIYF. CDR3 nucleotide sequence: TGCGCCAGCAGCCCAGGGACACCGAACTCTGGAAACACCATATATTTT.

The genes are TRBV20-1 and TRBJ1-5; D not certain. V gave up 3 bases and J gave up 8 bases, with 8 bases separating them. The V gene's germline CDR1 is DFQATT and CDR2 SNEGSKA (reference sequence). The CDR3 consists of 11 residues. Here the CDR3 DNA reads TGCAGTGCTAGGCAAGCGGAGCCCCAGCATTTT. Its translation is CSARQAEPQHF.

The chain has TRBV5-1 and TRBJ1-2; 8 bases align to TRBD1. Trimming took 0 bases from V and 6 from J; bases not matched to a gene: 4. CDR3 size: 14 residues. CDR1 and CDR2 (germline): SGHRS, YFSETQ. CDR3 protein: CASSLGQGRDGYTF. The CDR3 DNA reads as TGCGCCAGCAGCTTGGGACAGGGGCGCGATGGCTACACCTTC.

The chain uses TRBV18 and TRBJ1-3; D might be TRBD1 (6 bases). Trimming shortened V by 0 bases and J by 4 bases, and 13 bases separated the two germline ends. Germline V lookup: CDR1 KGHSH, CDR2 LQKENI. The CDR3 consists of 16 residues. CDR3 sequence: CASSPPGAVRGNTIYF. The CDR3 nucleotides are TGTGCCAGCTCACCACCGGGGGCAGTGAGAGGAAACACCATATATTTT.

The V call is TRBV7-9, the J call TRBJ2-1; 7 nucleotides agree with TRBD2. Germline CDR1 SEHNR, CDR2 FQNEAQ (reference sequence). The CDR3 is 15 amino acids. The junction had 7 bases not matched to a gene; V was cut back by 3 bases and J by 5 bases. Written as DNA, the CDR3 is TGTGCCAGCAGCTTTTGGCGGGAGTTAGACAATGAGCAGTTCTTC. Residues: CASSFWRELDNEQFF.

This clone was counted only a few times. In nucleotides, the CDR3 is TGTGCCAGCAGCGTAACCCAGGGATCAGGAAACACCATATATTTT. Its protein product is CASSVTQGSGNTIYF. The V and J genes are TRBV9 and TRBJ1-3; weak D call: TRBD1 (5 bases). The germline V gene encodes CDR1 SGDLS and CDR2 YYNGEE. V shed 1 base and J shed 4 bases, with 12 bases lying between them. This CDR3 region has 15 residues.

This rearrangement joins TRBV19 to TRBJ2-3; tentatively, D is TRBD2 (6 bases). Germline values: CDR1 LNHDA, CDR2 SQIVND (reference sequence). The CDR3 is 16 amino acids. V gave up 5 bases and J gave up 1 base, with 16 bases separating them. CDR3 loop: CASSPDPSVGTDTQYF. The CDR3 DNA reads as TGTGCCAGTAGTCCCGATCCTAGCGTTGGCACAGATACGCAGTATTTT.

The chain uses TRBV18 and TRBJ1-6, with 11 bases fitting TRBD1. J lost 5 bases, V lost 5 bases, and 2 bases had no gene match. The CDR3 spans 15 residues. Germline lookup yields CDR1 KGHSH and CDR2 LQKENI. CDR3 sequence (DNA): TGTGCCAGCTCAGTGGACAGGGGGCATAATTCACCCCTCCACTTT. Its protein is CASSVDRGHNSPLHF.

The chain has TRBV7-9 and TRBJ1-5, with D unresolved. Looked up from germline, CDR1 is SEHNR and CDR2 is FQNEAQ (reference sequence). V dropped 1 base and J dropped 7 bases, with 14 bases sitting between them. This CDR3 has 15 residues. Here the CDR3 reads CASSLGVGSRQPQHF. The DNA for the CDR3 is TGTGCCAGCAGCTTAGGGGTGGGGAGTAGACAGCCCCAGCATTTT.

The DNA for the CDR3 is TGTGCCAGCAGTTTGCTCCGGGGTAATCAGCCCCAGCATTTT. The encoded protein is CASSLLRGNQPQHF. This rearrangement joins TRBV28 to TRBJ1-5; no firm D call. CDR1 is MDHEN and CDR2 is SYDVKM in the germline V gene. The CDR3 sequence is 14 residues long. Trimming cost V 3 bases and J 4 bases, with 10 bases left between them.

V gene TRBV5-5 combines with J gene TRBJ1-2, with 8 positions matching TRBD1. Germline CDR1 reads SGHKS; CDR2 reads YYEKEE (reference sequence). Trimming took 4 bases from V and 4 from J; bases not matched to a gene: 9. The length of the CDR3 is 15 residues. The DNA for the CDR3 is TGTGCCAGCAGCATGGACAGGGCAGACGTCTATGGCTACACCTTC. Its protein is CASSMDRADVYGYTF.

The rearrangement links TRBV4-1 to TRBJ1-3, with TRBD1 identical over 7 bases. Germline loops: CDR1 MGHRA, CDR2 YSYEKL. The CDR3 spans 16 residues. With 2 bases clipped from V and 0 bases from J, the junction kept 4 bases outside the gene matches. The CDR3 loop is CASSQRRQGSGNTIYF. The CDR3 nucleotides read TGCGCCAGCAGCCAAAGACGACAGGGCTCTGGAAACACCATATATTTT.